Listed below are T cell receptor beta chains from one sample, sequenced in a study of blood T cell repertoires in COVID-19. Assay: immunoSEQ multiplex PCR; the TCRdb copy retains only in-frame clones and omits some. This table has 300,000 or so clones, roughly nine tenths appearing once. The sequenced material came from peripheral blood. All receptors derive from a woman aged 25 to 39 with COVID-19, enrolled during active disease. Each CDR3 is given with its conserved first and last residue. D genes are given only for firm matches. The size entry is marked missing in some rows and otherwise reads once, few, many or a size class.

D gene	clone size	J gene	V gene	CDR3 DNA	CDR3 protein
NA	NA	TRBJ1-5	TRBV28	TGTGCCAGCGAAGCGCTCAGGGGCAGCAATCAGCCCCAGCATTTT	CASEALRGSNQPQHF
NA	NA	TRBJ1-2	TRBV29-1	TGCAGCGTTGATTTTACAGGGCTTGGCTACACCTTC	CSVDFTGLGYTF
NA	NA	TRBJ1-5	TRBV3-1/TRBV3-2	TGTGCCAGCAGCGAAACAGACGGTAATAGCAATCAGCCCCAGCATTTT	CASSETDGNSNQPQHF
TRBD1	NA	TRBJ1-5	TRBV2	TGTGCCAGCCGGGACAGGGCAGGTCAGCCCCAGCATTTT	CASRDRAGQPQHF
NA	NA	TRBJ2-1	TRBV30	TGTGCCTGGGACCGGGACACCTACAATGAGCAGTTCTTC	CAWDRDTYNEQFF
TRBD2	NA	TRBJ2-2	TRBV5-4	TGTGCCAGCAGCGGGGGACTAGCGGGAGAGGTCGGGGAGCTGTTTTTT	CASSGGLAGEVGELFF
NA	NA	TRBJ1-1	TRBV30	TGTGCCTGGAGGGGGGGACCTGAAGCTTTCTTT	CAWRGGPEAFF
NA	NA	TRBJ2-5	TRBV5-6	TGTGCCAGCAGCCGGGTACCTCAAGAGACCCAGTACTTC	CASSRVPQETQYF
NA	NA	TRBJ2-3	TRBV9	TGTGCCAGCAGTGTGGGGCTATCCCAGTCGCAGTATTTT	CASSVGLSQSQYF
NA	NA	TRBJ1-3	TRBV9	TGTGCCAGCAGCCCCGTCGTTTCTGGAAACACCATATATTTT	CASSPVVSGNTIYF
NA	NA	TRBJ2-2	TRBV7-2	TGTGCCAGCAGCTTAGGGGCAGGGACGAACACCGGGGAGCTGTTTTTT	CASSLGAGTNTGELFF
TRBD1	NA	TRBJ1-1	TRBV6-5	TGTGCCACCTTCGACAGGGGGACTGAAGCTTTCTTT	CATFDRGTEAFF
NA	NA	TRBJ1-2	TRBV20-1	TGCAGTGCTAGTGATGGGGGCGACTATGGCTACACCTTC	CSASDGGDYGYTF
NA	NA	TRBJ2-2	TRBV14	TGTGCCAGCAGCAAACAGGGATCCGGGGAGCTGTTTTTT	CASSKQGSGELFF
TRBD1	NA	TRBJ2-7	TRBV18	TGTGCCAGCTCATCACAGGGGCAGCACTACGAGCAGTACTTC	CASSSQGQHYEQYF
TRBD2	NA	TRBJ2-5	TRBV5-6	TGTGCCAGCAGCTCCCTAGCGGGAGAAGAGACCCAGTACTTC	CASSSLAGEETQYF
NA	NA	TRBJ1-4	TRBV28	TGTGCCAGCAGTGACCGAGGCGCGACTAATGAAAAACTGTTTTTT	CASSDRGATNEKLFF
NA	NA	TRBJ1-1	TRBV12-3/TRBV12-4	TGTGCCAGCACCTTCGGGACTGAAGCTTTCTTT	CASTFGTEAFF
TRBD2	NA	TRBJ2-1	TRBV30	TGTGCCTGGAGTGTTGCTACTAGCGGGAGTCCCCATGAGCAGTTCTTC	CAWSVATSGSPHEQFF
NA	NA	TRBJ2-5	TRBV4-1	TGCGCCAGCAGCCTCACGGGGCTAGCGAGGGAGACCCAGTACTTC	CASSLTGLARETQYF
TRBD1	NA	TRBJ1-4	TRBV7-6	TGTGCCAGCAGTTCGGACAGGGGGCTTACTAATGAAAAACTGTTTTTT	CASSSDRGLTNEKLFF
TRBD1	NA	TRBJ1-5	TRBV4-2	TGTGCCAGCAGCCAGTGGACAGGGGGCAATCAGCCCCAGCATTTT	CASSQWTGGNQPQHF
TRBD1	few	TRBJ1-1	TRBV5-6	TGTGCCAGCAGCTTGGGACAGGGGGCTAGGGAAGCTTTCTTT	CASSLGQGAREAFF
TRBD2	NA	TRBJ2-2	TRBV7-2	TGTGCCAGCAGCTTAGTTGGACTAGCGGGAACCGGGGAGCTGTTTTTT	CASSLVGLAGTGELFF
NA	NA	TRBJ2-7	TRBV5-1	TGCGCCAGCAGCTACGACAGGACCTCCTACGAGCAGTACTTC	CASSYDRTSYEQYF
NA	NA	TRBJ1-3	TRBV5-1	TGCGCCAGCAGCTTGGACAGAAACTCTGGAAACACCATATATTTT	CASSLDRNSGNTIYF
NA	NA	TRBJ1-4	TRBV4-2	TGTGCCAGCAGCCAAGCTACTAAGGGGATTGCCGGTGAAAAACTGTTTTTT	CASSQATKGIAGEKLFF
NA	NA	TRBJ1-3	TRBV9	TGTGCCAGCAGCGGGAGACAGGACTTCTCTGGAAACACCATATATTTT	CASSGRQDFSGNTIYF
NA	few	TRBJ1-2	TRBV19	TGTGCCAGTAGTATCCCGCGCAGCTTAGGAGACGGCTACACCTTC	CASSIPRSLGDGYTF
NA	NA	TRBJ2-3	TRBV12-5	TGTGCTAGTGGTTTTCCCACACCGACAGATACGCAGTATTTT	CASGFPTPTDTQYF
TRBD2	once	TRBJ2-1	TRBV3-1/TRBV3-2	TGTGCCAGCAGCCAACGAGGACTAGTAGGTGAGCAGTTCTTC	CASSQRGLVGEQFF
NA	NA	TRBJ1-1	TRBV28	TGTGCCAGCAGTTTAGAGGGCCTAGACACTGAAGCTTTCTTT	CASSLEGLDTEAFF
NA	few	TRBJ1-2	TRBV7-9	TGTGCCAGCAGCTTAGGGCTGACACACTATGGCTACACCTTC	CASSLGLTHYGYTF
NA	NA	TRBJ1-1	TRBV29-1	TGCAGCGTTATGGTTGACTTGAACACTGAAGCTTTCTTT	CSVMVDLNTEAFF
TRBD1	few	TRBJ1-5	TRBV2	TGTGCCAGCAGTGAGACAGGGGTCGGGCAGCCCCAGCATTTT	CASSETGVGQPQHF
NA	NA	TRBJ1-1	TRBV3-1/TRBV3-2	TGTGCCAGCAGCCAGACAGTCACTGAAGCTTTCTTT	CASSQTVTEAFF
TRBD2	NA	TRBJ2-1	TRBV6-1	TGTGCCAGCAGTGAAGCCGCTGGGACTAGCGGTGAGCAGTTCTTC	CASSEAAGTSGEQFF
TRBD1	NA	TRBJ1-1	TRBV2	TGTGCCAGCAAGGGACAGAGGAACACTGAAGCTTTCTTT	CASKGQRNTEAFF
NA	NA	TRBJ2-3	TRBV11-3	TGTGCCAGCAGCTTAGACGCAGATACGCAGTATTTT	CASSLDADTQYF
NA	NA	TRBJ1-1	TRBV5-1	TGCGCCAGCAGCTCCCAGGGGCAGGGGCTGAACACTGAAGCTTTCTTT	CASSSQGQGLNTEAFF
NA	NA	TRBJ1-2	TRBV12-3/TRBV12-4	TGTGCCACCTGGGGGGGGCCTAACTATGGCTACACCTTC	CATWGGPNYGYTF
TRBD2	NA	TRBJ2-7	TRBV5-5	TGTGCCAGCAGCTTGGGAGGAGCGGGATTCGATATCCCCTACGAGCAGTACTTC	CASSLGGAGFDIPYEQYF
NA	NA	TRBJ1-1	TRBV10-3	TGTGCCATCAGTGAATCAGGGAACACTGAAGCTTTCTTT	CAISESGNTEAFF
TRBD2	NA	TRBJ2-1	TRBV27	TGTGCCAGCAGTTTAGCCGCGGGACTAGCGACGCTCTACAATGAGCAGTTCTTC	CASSLAAGLATLYNEQFF
TRBD2	NA	TRBJ2-2	TRBV14	TGTGCCAGCAGCCAGTGGGACTACTCGATTACCGGGGAGCTGTTTTTT	CASSQWDYSITGELFF
TRBD1	NA	TRBJ2-2	TRBV3-1/TRBV3-2	TGTGCCAGCAGCCGGACAGGCGGGGAGCTGTTTTTT	CASSRTGGELFF
NA	NA	TRBJ2-3	TRBV5-1	TGCGCCAGCAGCGATCCAGGGGGCACAGATACGCAGTATTTT	CASSDPGGTDTQYF